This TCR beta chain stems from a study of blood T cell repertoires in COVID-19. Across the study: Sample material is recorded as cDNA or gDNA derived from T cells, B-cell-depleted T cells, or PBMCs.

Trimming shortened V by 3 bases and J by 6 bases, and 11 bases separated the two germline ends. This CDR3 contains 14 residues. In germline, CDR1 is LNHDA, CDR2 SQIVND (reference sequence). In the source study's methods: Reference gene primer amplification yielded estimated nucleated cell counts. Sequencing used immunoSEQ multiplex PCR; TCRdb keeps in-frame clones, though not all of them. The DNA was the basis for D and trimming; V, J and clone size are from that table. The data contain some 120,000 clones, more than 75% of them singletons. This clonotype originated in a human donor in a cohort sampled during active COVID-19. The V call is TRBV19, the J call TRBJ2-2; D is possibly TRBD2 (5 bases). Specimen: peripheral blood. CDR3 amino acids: CASSIGVVAGELFF. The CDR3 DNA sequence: TGTGCCAGTAGTATCGGGGTGGTGGCCGGGGAGCTGTTTTTT.